Following are 19 T cell receptor beta chains from one sample sequenced in a study of beta chain features in type 1 diabetes. Every bit of the isolated RNA underwent reverse transcription, so sequencing read expressed TCRB transcripts. TCRdb keeps only in-frame clones here, not all; method: immunoSEQ multiplex PCR. Here the sample spans 130,000 or so clones, about 9.7% being singletons. The sample consisted of central memory CD4+ T cells from blood. Every receptor here comes from a woman aged 40 to 50 in good health.

The chain has TRBV19 and TRBJ2-5; no firm D call. The germline V and J ends were trimmed by 3 bases and 5 bases, with 10 bases remaining between them. The CDR3 loop spans 13 amino acids. Germline-derived CDR1 and CDR2 are LNHDA and SQIVND (reference sequence). This chain's CDR3 is CASSMAASETQYF. CDR3 DNA: TGTGCCAGTAGTATGGCGGCCAGTGAGACCCAGTACTTC.

This clone was seen a few times. The V call is TRBV5-1, the J call TRBJ2-2; TRBD1 is a possible D gene (5 bases). The CDR3 contains 14 residues. V was pared by 4 bases and J by 8 bases, with 15 bases between. Germline V gene lookup returns CDR1 SGHRS and CDR2 YFSETQ. CDR3 protein: CASSNYTRAGELFF. The CDR3 DNA reads as TGCGCCAGCAGCAATTACACCAGGGCAGGGGAGCTGTTTTTT.

The chain uses TRBV13 and TRBJ2-3; 7 bases align to TRBD2. In germline, CDR1 is PRHDT, CDR2 FYEKMQ (reference sequence). This CDR3 has 16 amino acids. Losses at the gene ends were 5 bases for V and 0 bases for J; bases not matched to a gene: 8. In DNA form, the CDR3 reads TGTGCCAGCAGCCCCCGGGTGGGGGGGAGCACAGATACGCAGTATTTT. It translates to CASSPRVGGSTDTQYF. The whole variable domain, filled in from reference TRBV13 and TRBJ2-3, reads AAGVIQSPRHLIKEKRETATLKCYPIPRHDTVYWYQQGPGQDPQFLISFYEKMQSDKGSIPDRFSAQQFSDYHSELNMSSLELGDSALYFCASSPRVGGSTDTQYFGPGTRLTVL.

This clone was observed a few times. The chain carries TRBV6-1 and TRBJ2-2; possible D gene TRBD1, 5 bases. Trimming cost V 6 bases and J 2 bases, with 10 bases left between them. From germline, CDR1 is MNHNS and CDR2 SASEGT. This CDR3 spans 14 amino acids. This chain's CDR3 is CASRNQGNTGELFF. The CDR3 DNA follows: TGTGCCAGCAGAAATCAGGGAAACACCGGGGAGCTGTTTTTT.

This clone was seen more than once but under ten times. V usage is TRBV4-1 and J usage is TRBJ2-3; D is possibly TRBD2 (5 bases). There are 17 residues in the CDR3. Trimming removed 1 base from V and 1 base from J, with 15 bases in between. The germline V gene has CDR1 MGHRA and CDR2 YSYEKL. For the CDR3, the DNA is TGCGCCAGCAGCCAAGCCTTCGGGTCCGGGGGCACAGATACGCAGTATTTT. Protein product: CASSQAFGSGGTDTQYF.

The V and J genes are TRBV7-2 and TRBJ1-5; D is possibly TRBD1 (6 bases). The CDR3 has 15 residues. The germline V gene has CDR1 SGHTA and CDR2 FQGNSA. V lost 5 bases and J 0 bases, leaving 11 bases between the germline ends. For the CDR3, the DNA is TGTGCCAGCAGCAGCAGGGGTTATAGCAATCAGCCCCAGCATTTT. Translating gives CASSSRGYSNQPQHF.

The genes are TRBV28 and TRBJ1-2, with D perhaps matching TRBD1 (6 bases). Germline V gives CDR1 MDHEN, CDR2 SYDVKM. CDR3 size: 15 residues. The V end lost 5 bases, the J end lost 0 bases, and 13 bases lay between the germline ends. Here the CDR3 reads CASSPSGHTNYGYTF. CDR3 sequence (DNA): TGTGCCAGCAGTCCATCGGGACACACTAACTATGGCTACACCTTC.

V is TRBV25-1 and J is TRBJ2-7; maybe TRBD1 (6 bases). The germline gives CDR1 MGHDK, CDR2 SYGVNS. The CDR3 has 14 residues. V was clipped by 4 bases and J by 3 bases, with 13 bases between them. This chain's CDR3 is CASSGGPSIYEQYF. The CDR3 nucleotides are TGTGCCAGCAGTGGGGGGCCCTCGATCTACGAGCAGTACTTC.

The chain links TRBV20-1 to TRBJ2-3; D is uncertain. Between the trimmed V and J ends, which lost 2 bases and 3 bases, there was a span of 3 bases. From germline, CDR1 is DFQATT and CDR2 SNEGSKA (reference sequence). CDR3 length equals 11 residues. The CDR3 DNA is TGCAGTGCTAGATTAACAGATACGCAGTATTTT. Residues: CSARLTDTQYF.

This sequence joins TRBV4-2 and TRBJ2-3; TRBD2 agrees at 7 bases. Trimming at V came to 0 bases and at J to 4 bases, leaving 10 bases not matched to a gene. The CDR3 is 17 amino acids. Germline values: CDR1 LGHNA, CDR2 YNFKEQ. CDR3 DNA sequence: TGTGCCAGCAGCCAAGAAGGTCGACTAGCCAACCCAGATACGCAGTATTTT. This translates into CASSQEGRLANPDTQYF.

This clone was seen a handful of times. The chain recombines TRBV29-1 with TRBJ2-5; TRBD2 matches at 8 bases. This CDR3 is built from 16 residues. The V and J ends lost 3 bases and 3 bases, in that order; junction bases with no gene match: 12. Looked up from germline, CDR1 is SQVTM and CDR2 is ANQGSEA. The CDR3 is CSVDRLGGAVEETQYF. In nucleotides, the CDR3 is TGCAGCGTTGACCGACTCGGGGGGGCAGTAGAAGAGACCCAGTACTTC.

J is TRBJ1-5 and V is TRBV19; D call uncertain. This CDR3 has 15 residues. The V end lost 11 bases, the J end lost 5 bases, and 22 bases lay between the germline ends. Per germline, CDR1 LNHDA and CDR2 SQIVND (reference sequence). CDR3 amino acids: CAGGGSDASHQPQHF. The CDR3 DNA reads TGTGCCGGAGGAGGGAGTGACGCTTCCCATCAGCCCCAGCATTTT.

This clone has just a few counts. The chain uses TRBV11-1 and TRBJ1-4, with D perhaps matching TRBD1 (6 bases). This CDR3 contains 16 residues. CDR1 and CDR2 (germline): SGHAT, FQDESV (reference sequence). Trimming stripped 1 base from V and 2 bases from J, with 11 bases between. CDR3 nucleotides: TGTGCCAGCAGCTTAGGCGGCGGACAGACTAATGAAAAACTGTTTTTT. Translation gives CASSLGGGQTNEKLFF. Full variable domain (remainder filled in from reference TRBV11-1 and TRBJ1-4): EAEVAQSPRYKITEKSQAVAFWCDPISGHATLYWYRQILGQGPELLVQFQDESVVDDSQLPKDRFSAERLKGVDSTLKIQPAELGDSAMYLCASSLGGGQTNEKLFFGSGTQLSVL.

This clone has just a few counts. The V and J genes are TRBV18 and TRBJ1-6; 7 bases line up with TRBD1. The germline gives CDR1 KGHSH, CDR2 LQKENI. After removal of 4 bases from V and 8 bases from J, the junction contained 2 bases not matched to a gene. This CDR3 contains 13 residues. CDR3 protein: CASSRDRDSPLHF. The CDR3 region has the DNA TGTGCCAGCTCACGAGACAGGGATTCACCCCTCCACTTT.

The rearrangement joins TRBV7-2 to TRBJ1-2; D might be TRBD1 (5 bases). The CDR3 contains 15 residues. Germline CDR1 and CDR2: SGHTA and FQGNSA. Trimming took 5 bases from V and 2 from J, leaving 15 bases between them. The CDR3 protein is CASSPLTGVNYGYTF. The CDR3 nucleotides are TGTGCCAGCAGCCCTCTCACAGGCGTCAACTATGGCTACACCTTC.

The V call is TRBV5-5, the J call TRBJ2-1, with a possible D match to TRBD1 (5 bases). The CDR3 contains 14 residues. The germline V and J ends were trimmed by 4 bases and 5 bases, with 13 bases remaining between them. Germline CDR1 is SGHKS and CDR2 is YYEKEE (reference sequence). The CDR3 spells CASSPLTVNNEQFF. CDR3 nucleotides: TGTGCCAGCAGCCCCCTGACAGTTAACAATGAGCAGTTCTTC. Together with reference TRBV5-5 and TRBJ2-1, the CDR3 gives the full variable domain: DAGVTQSPTHLIKTRGQQVTLRCSPISGHKSVSWYQQVLGQGPQFIFQYYEKEERGRGNFPDRFSARQFPNYSSELNVNALLLGDSALYLCASSPLTVNNEQFFGPGTRLTVL.

This clone was detected a few times. The rearrangement links TRBV4-1 to TRBJ2-7; TRBD1 agrees at 7 bases. The germline V gene has CDR1 MGHRA and CDR2 YSYEKL. V dropped 1 base and J dropped 8; count of bases not matched to a gene: 14. The CDR3 consists of 16 residues. Written as DNA, the CDR3 is TGCGCCAGCAGCCAAGCCACGACAGGGTCCCGAGGCAAGCAGTACTTC. Its translation: CASSQATTGSRGKQYF.

Regarding this clone: An end of the junction differs from the germline gene, which may be a read error. This chain links TRBV7-7 with TRBJ2-5; 9 nucleotides align to TRBD2. The CDR3 is made up of 15 amino acids. CDR1 and CDR2 (germline): SSHAT, FNYEAQ (reference sequence). The CDR3 sequence: CASSFSSGTQETQYF. As DNA, the CDR3 is TGTGCTAGCAGCTTCTCTAGCGGGACTCAAGAGACCCAGTACTTC.

V usage is TRBV6-5 and J usage is TRBJ2-2; 10 nucleotides line up with TRBD2. This CDR3 has 15 amino acids. V lost 6 bases to trimming and J lost 8 bases; unmatched junction nucleotides: 9. Germline CDR1 reads MNHEY; CDR2 reads SVGAGI. Written as DNA, the CDR3 is TGTGCCAGCAGATCAGCGGGGGGGCCCGGTGGGGAGCTGTTTTTT. Its protein product is CASRSAGGPGGELFF.